The entry below describes one TCR beta chain. Antigen unknown. Genes and germline come from the mouse. The CDR3 is cut off 1 residue early in the read; its end comes from the germline J gene. The data stem from a study of tissue T cells after allogeneic stem cell transplantation. Broader study findings: TCR repertoires tracked anatomic similarity, regardless of disease or transplant status.

Between the trimmed V and J ends, which lost 0 bases and 2 bases, there was a span of 6 bases. Germline CDR1 and CDR2: KGHPV and FQNQEV (reference sequence). The CDR3 has 14 amino acids. Specified time point: mouse harvest day 7 after allogeneic transplant. Mouse grafts combined 10^7 T-cell-depleted bone marrow cells with 10^6 splenic CD5+ T cells. TCRbeta CDR3 was sequenced at survey depth with template counts. Here immunoSEQ multiplex PCR was the method, and the copy in TCRdb shows in-frame clones only, minus some. The sample includes approximately 9,000 clones, 45% to 50% of them seen just once. The receptor was isolated from a female BALB/c mouse given C57BL/6 T cells with graft-versus-host disease after an allogeneic hematopoietic cell transplant. The source material was gut tissue. The chain couples TRBV26 to TRBJ2-4, with D uncertain. The sequenced CDR3 bases are TGTGCCAGCAGTCTGTCGGAAATTCAAAACACCTTGTAC. This translates into CASSLSEIQNTLY. The whole CDR3 protein is CASSLSEIQNTLYF.